Each of the 7 T cell receptor beta chains below was sequenced from the same sample in a study of T cell clones after liver transplantation. Some clones are missing from TCRdb's copy, which holds only in-frame ones; the method was immunoSEQ multiplex PCR. Here the sample spans about 75,000 clones, 84% being singletons. Material: CD4+ T cells from blood, obtained less than 50 months after liver transplant. Receptors were obtained from a human patient who received a liver transplant. The T cells may come from the graft donor.

The V call is TRBV19, the J call TRBJ1-1; tentatively, D is TRBD1 (6 bases). The V gene lost 3 bases and the J gene lost 6 bases, with 20 bases spanning the gap. Germline V gene data show CDR1 as LNHDA and CDR2 as SQIVND (reference sequence). The CDR3 runs to 16 residues. CDR3 bases: TGTGCCAGTAGTATGGCCCGGGGAGGGGGTAGCGCTGAAGCTTTCTTT. This gives the protein CASSMARGGGSAEAFF.

The V call is TRBV6-6, the J call TRBJ2-7; a possible D gene is TRBD1 (5 bases). This CDR3 region has 13 residues. Deletions cut 4 bases from V and 2 bases from J, with 9 bases between. Germline V gives CDR1 MNHNY, CDR2 SVGAGI (reference sequence). The CDR3 nucleotides read TGTGCCAGCAGTTGGGGCTCGACCTACGAGCAGTACTTC. Protein sequence: CASSWGSTYEQYF.

The V and J genes are TRBV13 and TRBJ1-6; the match to TRBD1 covers 9 bases. Losses at the gene ends were 5 bases for V and 0 bases for J; bases not matched to a gene: 5. The CDR3 extends over 17 amino acids. In germline, CDR1 is PRHDT, CDR2 FYEKMQ (reference sequence). This chain's CDR3 is CASSPGQGSSYNSPLHF. The CDR3 bases are TGTGCCAGCAGCCCCGGACAGGGGAGCTCCTATAATTCACCCCTCCACTTT.

This clone was seen more than once but under ten times. This chain connects TRBV5-6 to TRBJ2-3; D uncertain. The germline V and J ends were trimmed by 4 bases and 2 bases, with 8 bases remaining between them. This CDR3 region has 13 residues. Germline V gene sequence: CDR1 SGHDT, CDR2 YYEEEE. The chain's CDR3 is CASSRISTDTQYF. CDR3 in DNA: TGTGCCAGCAGCCGGATTTCCACAGATACGCAGTATTTT.

The chain recombines TRBV9 with TRBJ2-2, with 7 bases matching TRBD1. Germline V gives CDR1 SGDLS, CDR2 YYNGEE. V gave up 3 bases and J gave up 0 bases; unmatched junction bases: 5. This CDR3 comprises 16 residues. CDR3 sequence reads: CASSEITGANTGELFF. The DNA of the CDR3 is TGTGCCAGCAGCGAAATAACAGGGGCGAACACCGGGGAGCTGTTTTTT.

The chain links TRBV6-1 to TRBJ1-1; D call uncertain. The germline V gene has CDR1 MNHNS and CDR2 SASEGT. Deletions cut 2 bases from V and 4 bases from J, with 14 bases between. The CDR3 is made up of 15 amino acids. The CDR3 DNA reads as TGTGCCAGCAGTGAATACAGCCCCCGGTTCACTGAAGCTTTCTTT. Translation gives CASSEYSPRFTEAFF.

The chain carries TRBV30 and TRBJ1-1; D perhaps matches TRBD1 (6 bases). Trimming left V 2 bases short and J 5 bases short, with 18 bases between. The CDR3 spans 15 residues. Germline V gene lookup returns CDR1 GTSNPN and CDR2 SVGIG (reference sequence). CDR3 loop: CAWSTPGRGKTEAFF. Here the CDR3 DNA reads TGTGCCTGGAGTACACCGGGGAGGGGGAAAACTGAAGCTTTCTTT.